This T cell receptor (beta chain) was documented in a study of T cell repertoires and HLA-DP antigens. The protocol was immunoSEQ multiplex PCR, while the TCRdb copy is restricted to in-frame clones and leaves out a portion. The data hold over 60,000 clones, with roughly 77% observed a single time. Germline-derived CDR1 and CDR2 are MNHEY and SVGAGI. Trimming pared 2 bases from V and 2 bases from J, leaving 9 bases between. This CDR3 is built from 14 residues. On this clone: Its cognate antigen is unknown.

This chain connects TRBV6-5 to TRBJ2-5; no definite D call. Sequencing used CD4+ T cells from PBMCs. The clonotype originates from a man aged 55-75 years in good health and CMV-seronegative. The CDR3 is CASSYGSLQETQYF. CDR3 DNA sequence: TGTGCCAGCAGTTACGGTAGTTTACAAGAGACCCAGTACTTC.